This TCR beta chain is drawn from a study of shared clonotypes between healthy human individuals. Study-wide results and caveats: Four donors held 4.5% to 5% of naive CD4 clonotypes in common. Sampling covered nothing but blood. Tissue TCR repertoires likely differ from those found in blood. Read depth was anticipated to influence clonotype sharing among donors.

Regarding this clone: Antigen unknown.

Germline-derived CDR1 and CDR2 are SGHRS and YFSETQ. The CDR3 sequence is 19 residues long. With V trimmed by 4 bases and J by 2 bases, 16 bases remained unmatched. Clones were read by immunoSEQ multiplex PCR, and TCRdb kept only the in-frame ones, dropping some. The sample has 1,400,000 or so clones; approximately 98.5% are singletons. This receptor was identified in a man aged 25-40 years in good health. The chain recombines TRBV5-1 with TRBJ2-7; 12 nucleotides line up with TRBD2. Sequencing input: naive CD4+ T cells sorted from blood. Subset of the sample: CD45RA+ positively selected. The CDR3 sequence is CASSMIGLAGSTPTYEQYF. DNA of the CDR3: TGCGCCAGCAGCATGATCGGACTAGCGGGATCGACCCCAACCTACGAGCAGTACTTC.